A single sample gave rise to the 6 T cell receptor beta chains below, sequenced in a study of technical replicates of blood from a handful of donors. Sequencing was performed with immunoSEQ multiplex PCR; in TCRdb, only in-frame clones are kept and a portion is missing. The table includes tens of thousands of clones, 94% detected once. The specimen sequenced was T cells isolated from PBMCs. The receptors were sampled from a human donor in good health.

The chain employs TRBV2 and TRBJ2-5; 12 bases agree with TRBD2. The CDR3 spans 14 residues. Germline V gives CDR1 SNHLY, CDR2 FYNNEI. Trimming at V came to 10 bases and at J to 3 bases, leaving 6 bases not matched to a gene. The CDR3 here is CANRRTSGEETQYF. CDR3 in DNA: TGTGCCAACCGAAGGACTAGCGGGGAAGAGACCCAGTACTTC.

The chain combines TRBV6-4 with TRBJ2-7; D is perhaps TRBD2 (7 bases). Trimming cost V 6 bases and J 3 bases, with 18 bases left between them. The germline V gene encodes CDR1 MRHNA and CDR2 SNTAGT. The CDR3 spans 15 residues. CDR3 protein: CASSLLPGEGYEQYF. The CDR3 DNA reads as TGTGCCAGCAGCCTCCTTCCAGGGGAGGGCTACGAGCAGTACTTC.

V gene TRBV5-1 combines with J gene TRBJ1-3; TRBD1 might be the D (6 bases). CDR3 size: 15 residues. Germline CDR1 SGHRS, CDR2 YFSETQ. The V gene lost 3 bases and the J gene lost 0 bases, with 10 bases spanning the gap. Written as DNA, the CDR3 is TGCGCCAGCAGCTACCAGGGGAGCTCTGGAAACACCATATATTTT. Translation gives CASSYQGSSGNTIYF.

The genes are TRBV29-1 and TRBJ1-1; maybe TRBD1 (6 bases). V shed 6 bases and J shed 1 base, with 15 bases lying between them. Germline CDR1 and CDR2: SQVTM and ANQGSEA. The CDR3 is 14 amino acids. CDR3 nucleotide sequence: TGCAGCGTCGAACCGCGACAGGAGAACACTGAAGCTTTCTTT. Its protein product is CSVEPRQENTEAFF.

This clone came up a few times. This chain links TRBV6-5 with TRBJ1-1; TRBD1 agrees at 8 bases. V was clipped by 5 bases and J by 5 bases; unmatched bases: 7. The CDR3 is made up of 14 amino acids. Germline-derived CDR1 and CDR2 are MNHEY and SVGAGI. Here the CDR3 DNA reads TGTGCCAGCAGTGTGGACAGGGCAGCGACTGAAGCTTTCTTT. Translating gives CASSVDRAATEAFF.

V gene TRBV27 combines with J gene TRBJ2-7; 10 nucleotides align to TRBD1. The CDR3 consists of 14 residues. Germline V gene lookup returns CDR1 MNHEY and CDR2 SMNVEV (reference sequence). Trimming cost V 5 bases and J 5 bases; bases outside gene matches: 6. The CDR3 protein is CASSPQTGGDEQYF. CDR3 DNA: TGTGCCAGCAGTCCGCAGACAGGGGGCGACGAGCAGTACTTC.